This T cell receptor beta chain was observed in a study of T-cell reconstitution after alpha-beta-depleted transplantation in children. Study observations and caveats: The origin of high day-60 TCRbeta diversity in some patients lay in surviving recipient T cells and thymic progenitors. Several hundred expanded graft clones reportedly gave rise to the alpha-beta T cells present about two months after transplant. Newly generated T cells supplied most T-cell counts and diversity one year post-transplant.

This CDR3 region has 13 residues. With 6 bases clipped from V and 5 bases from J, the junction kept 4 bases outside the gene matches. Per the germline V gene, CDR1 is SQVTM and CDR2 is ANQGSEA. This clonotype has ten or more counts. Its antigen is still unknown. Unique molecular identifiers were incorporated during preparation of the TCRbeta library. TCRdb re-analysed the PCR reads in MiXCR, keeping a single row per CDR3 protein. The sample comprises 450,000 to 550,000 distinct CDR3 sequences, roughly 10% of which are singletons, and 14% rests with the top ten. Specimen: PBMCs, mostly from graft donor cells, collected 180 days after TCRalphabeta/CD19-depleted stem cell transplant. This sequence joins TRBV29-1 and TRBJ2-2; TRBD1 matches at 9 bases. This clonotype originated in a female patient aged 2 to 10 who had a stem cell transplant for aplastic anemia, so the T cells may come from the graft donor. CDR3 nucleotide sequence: TGCAGCGTCGATGGACAGGGGACCGGGGAGCTGTTTTTT. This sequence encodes CSVDGQGTGELFF.